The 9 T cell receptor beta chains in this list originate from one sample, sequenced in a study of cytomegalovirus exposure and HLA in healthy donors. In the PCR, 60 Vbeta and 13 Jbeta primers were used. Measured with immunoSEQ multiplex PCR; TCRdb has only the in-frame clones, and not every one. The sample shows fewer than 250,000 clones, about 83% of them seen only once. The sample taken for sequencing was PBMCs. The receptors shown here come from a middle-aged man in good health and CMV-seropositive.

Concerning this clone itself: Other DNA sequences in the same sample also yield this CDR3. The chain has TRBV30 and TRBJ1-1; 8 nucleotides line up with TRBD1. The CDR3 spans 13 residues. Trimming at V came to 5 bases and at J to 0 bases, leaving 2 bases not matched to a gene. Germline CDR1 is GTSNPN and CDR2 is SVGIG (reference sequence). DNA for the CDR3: TGTGCCTGGGGACAGGGTATGAACACTGAAGCTTTCTTT. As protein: CAWGQGMNTEAFF.

CDR3 nucleotide sequence: TGTGCCAGCACCGAAGTTCTGGGGCAGGGGACCCAGTACTTC. This sequence encodes CASTEVLGQGTQYF. The chain has TRBV6-1 and TRBJ2-5, with D perhaps matching TRBD1 (5 bases). Germline values: CDR1 MNHNS, CDR2 SASEGT. The CDR3 covers 14 residues. V lost 7 bases and J lost 7, with 19 bases in between.

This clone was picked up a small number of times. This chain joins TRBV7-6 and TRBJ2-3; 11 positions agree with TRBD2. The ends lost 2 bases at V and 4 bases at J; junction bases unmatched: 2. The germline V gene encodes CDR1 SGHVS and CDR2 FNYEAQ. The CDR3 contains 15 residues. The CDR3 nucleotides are TGTGCCAGCAGCTTACTAGCGGGAGGCGCAGATACGCAGTATTTT. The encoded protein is CASSLLAGGADTQYF.

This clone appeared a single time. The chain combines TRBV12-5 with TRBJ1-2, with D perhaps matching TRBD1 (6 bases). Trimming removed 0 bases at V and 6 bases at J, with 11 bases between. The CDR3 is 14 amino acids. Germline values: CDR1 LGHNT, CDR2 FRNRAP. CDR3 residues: CASGLVPGAHGYTF. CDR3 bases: TGTGCTAGTGGTTTGGTACCAGGGGCTCATGGCTACACCTTC.

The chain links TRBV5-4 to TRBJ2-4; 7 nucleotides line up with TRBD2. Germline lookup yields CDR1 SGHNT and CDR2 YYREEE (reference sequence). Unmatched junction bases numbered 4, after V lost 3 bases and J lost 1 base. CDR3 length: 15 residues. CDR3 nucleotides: TGTGCCAGCAGCTCTCGACTAGCTGCCAAAAACATTCAGTACTTC. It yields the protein CASSSRLAAKNIQYF.

This chain's CDR3 is CASSLQGAGQETQYF. The CDR3 DNA reads TGTGCCAGCAGCCTACAGGGGGCCGGACAAGAGACCCAGTACTTC. This chain joins TRBV2 and TRBJ2-5; TRBD1 matches at 9 bases. V shed 6 bases and J 2 bases; nucleotides not matched to a gene: 7. The CDR3 runs 15 residues. Germline CDR1 SNHLY, CDR2 FYNNEI.

CDR3 bases: TGCGCCAGCAGCTTACAGGAGGGCCTAAGGGCCGGGGAGCTGTTTTTT. It encodes CASSLQEGLRAGELFF. The rearrangement links TRBV5-1 to TRBJ2-2; weak D call: TRBD2 (6 bases). Germline lookup yields CDR1 SGHRS and CDR2 YFSETQ. V lost 2 bases and J 6 bases, leaving 17 bases between the germline ends. The CDR3 has 16 residues. The full variable domain, its missing parts supplied by reference TRBV5-1 and TRBJ2-2, is KAGVTQTPRYLIKTRGQQVTLSCSPISGHRSVSWYQQTPGQGLQFLFEYFSETQRNKGNFPGRFSGRQFSNSRSEMNVSTLELGDSALYLCASSLQEGLRAGELFFGEGSRLTVL.

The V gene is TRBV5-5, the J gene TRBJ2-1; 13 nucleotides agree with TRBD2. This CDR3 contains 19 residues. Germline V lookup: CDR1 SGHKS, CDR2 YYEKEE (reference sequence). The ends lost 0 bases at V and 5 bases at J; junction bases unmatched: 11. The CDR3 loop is CASSLGGGQGLAGNNEQFF. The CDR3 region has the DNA TGTGCCAGCAGCTTGGGGGGAGGGCAGGGACTAGCGGGGAACAATGAGCAGTTCTTC. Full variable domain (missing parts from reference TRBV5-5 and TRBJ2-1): DAGVTQSPTHLIKTRGQQVTLRCSPISGHKSVSWYQQVLGQGPQFIFQYYEKEERGRGNFPDRFSARQFPNYSSELNVNALLLGDSALYLCASSLGGGQGLAGNNEQFFGPGTRLTVL.

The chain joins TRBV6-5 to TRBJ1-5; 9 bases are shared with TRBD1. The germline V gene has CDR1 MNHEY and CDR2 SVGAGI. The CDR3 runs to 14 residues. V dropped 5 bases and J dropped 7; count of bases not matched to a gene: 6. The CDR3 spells CASSPTGGHQPQHF. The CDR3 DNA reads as TGTGCCAGCAGTCCCACAGGGGGCCACCAGCCCCAGCATTTT.